Detailed here is one TCR beta chain. Its antigen is still unknown. There are 12 residues in the CDR3. V lost 10 bases and J lost 3; bases outside the gene matches: 4. Germline V gene data show CDR1 as MNHGY and CDR2 as SAAAGT. The PCR used 60 Vbeta and 13 Jbeta primers. Clones were sequenced by immunoSEQ multiplex PCR, and TCRdb holds only the in-frame ones, with some missing. The table shows fewer than 90,000 clones, with approximately 76% occurring only once. This entry is derived from a study of cytomegalovirus exposure and HLA in healthy donors. Study-wide points: Excluded were some V segments that proved indistinguishable, including TRBV6-2 and TRBV6-3. The authors confirmed in vitro that three CMV-associated chains were specific for CMV antigens. When the data were analyzed later, several of the most significant clusters appeared to be linked to common viral pathogens. What TCR beta sequences reportedly achieved was accurate prediction of HLA-A and HLA-B alleles in most subjects.

Input material: PBMCs. This clonotype was obtained from a man aged 25-45 years in good health and CMV-seropositive. The chain carries TRBV6-8 and TRBJ1-2; 8 nucleotides agree with TRBD1. This CDR3 is CANRTGHYGYTF. DNA for the CDR3: TGTGCCAACCGGACAGGGCACTATGGCTACACCTTC.